The 15 T cell receptor beta chains reported below all come from one sample, sequenced in a study of cytotoxic CD8 clonotypes in ibrutinib-treated CLL. Produced via immunoSEQ multiplex PCR; TCRdb's table is partial and in-frame only. The data contain 250,000 to 350,000 clones, less than 85% of them singletons. The sample consisted of PBMCs, taken at disease progression, from a patient treated with ibrutinib. The source is a human donor with chronic lymphocytic leukemia.

This sequence joins TRBV5-4 and TRBJ2-5, with D unclear. Per germline, CDR1 SGHNT and CDR2 YYREEE (reference sequence). CDR3 size: 13 residues. V lost 0 bases and J lost 5, with 8 bases in between. The CDR3 is CASSLVPVETQYF. In nucleotides, the CDR3 is TGTGCCAGCAGCTTGGTCCCTGTGGAGACCCAGTACTTC.

The chain is built from TRBV9 and TRBJ2-7; no clear D. V lost 4 bases and J 2 bases, leaving 13 bases between the germline ends. Germline loops: CDR1 SGDLS, CDR2 YYNGEE. This CDR3 contains 14 residues. CDR3 bases: TGTGCCAGCAGCACGGACGGCGACCCCTACGAGCAGTACTTC. This encodes CASSTDGDPYEQYF.

The chain links TRBV6-5 to TRBJ1-2, with a possible D match to TRBD1 (5 bases). Trimming left V 8 bases short and J 3 bases short, with 10 bases between. Germline CDR1 MNHEY, CDR2 SVGAGI. This CDR3 is 12 amino acids long. CDR3 in amino acids: CASGDVDYGYTF. The CDR3 bases are TGTGCCAGCGGGGACGTAGACTATGGCTACACCTTC.

The sample holds one count of this clone. The chain has TRBV4-3 and TRBJ2-7; possible D gene TRBD2, 5 bases. CDR1 and CDR2 (germline): LGHNA, YSLEER. Trimming took 0 bases from V and 2 from J, leaving 11 bases between them. This CDR3 has 15 residues. The DNA of the CDR3 is TGCGCCAGCAGCCAAGATTGGGCGGGCACCTACGAGCAGTACTTC. Its protein is CASSQDWAGTYEQYF.

The V call is TRBV15, the J call TRBJ1-4; TRBD1 aligns across 10 bases. Germline V lookup: CDR1 LNHNV, CDR2 YYDKDF (reference sequence). Losses at the gene ends were 3 bases for V and 6 bases for J; bases not matched to a gene: 10. This CDR3 is 17 amino acids long. CDR3 in amino acids: CATSRGRTGGYDEKLFF. CDR3 nucleotides: TGTGCCACCAGCAGGGGGAGGACAGGGGGGTATGATGAAAAACTGTTTTTT.

The chain joins TRBV5-6 to TRBJ2-5; D possibly uses TRBD1 or TRBD2 (5 bases each). CDR3 length: 14 residues. Trimming stripped 3 bases from V and 5 bases from J, with 14 bases between. Germline V gene lookup returns CDR1 SGHDT and CDR2 YYEEEE. CDR3 in amino acids: CASSSGRWQETQYF. CDR3 bases: TGTGCCAGCAGCTCGGGACGGTGGCAGGAGACCCAGTACTTC.

This clone showed up just a few times. The chain links TRBV19 to TRBJ1-3; D remains ambiguous. From germline, CDR1 is LNHDA and CDR2 SQIVND (reference sequence). The germline V and J ends were trimmed by 9 bases and 4 bases, with 7 bases remaining between them. The CDR3 runs 11 residues. The CDR3 reads CASLQGNTIYF. The CDR3 DNA is TGTGCCAGCTTACAGGGAAACACCATATATTTT.

This chain links TRBV29-1 with TRBJ2-3; 8 bases are shared with TRBD2. Germline V gene sequence: CDR1 SQVTM, CDR2 ANQGSEA. This CDR3 spans 12 amino acids. V was pared by 6 bases and J by 6 bases, with 5 bases of the junction left unmatched. The CDR3 DNA follows: TGCAGCGTCTTTGGGACTAGTGATACGCAGTATTTT. It encodes CSVFGTSDTQYF.

V is TRBV27 and J is TRBJ2-3, with TRBD2 matching over 8 bases. The CDR3 contains 13 residues. Per germline, CDR1 MNHEY and CDR2 SMNVEV (reference sequence). The trim removed 8 bases at V and 1 base at J, leaving 2 bases unmatched. The CDR3 sequence: CASQRGRTDTQYF. The CDR3 DNA is TGTGCCAGCCAGCGGGGGCGCACAGATACGCAGTATTTT.

The rearrangement joins TRBV29-1 to TRBJ2-3; a weak D match, TRBD2 (5 bases). Looked up from germline, CDR1 is SQVTM and CDR2 is ANQGSEA. The germline V and J ends were trimmed by 3 bases and 4 bases, with 20 bases remaining between them. The CDR3 is made up of 16 amino acids. CDR3 residues: CSVDVRAAVLSDTQYF. The CDR3 bases are TGCAGCGTTGATGTTCGAGCGGCCGTTTTGTCAGATACGCAGTATTTT.

The chain carries TRBV25-1 and TRBJ2-1; 9 bases align to TRBD1. The ends lost 2 bases at V and 4 bases at J; junction bases unmatched: 3. There are 15 residues in the CDR3. Germline V CDR1 and CDR2: MGHDK, SYGVNS. The CDR3 protein is CASSEGTGYYNEQFF. The CDR3 DNA is TGTGCCAGCAGTGAAGGGACAGGGTATTACAATGAGCAGTTCTTC.

This rearrangement joins TRBV5-1 to TRBJ2-5; D possibly corresponds to TRBD2 (5 bases). V was cut by 4 bases and J by 0 bases, with 16 bases left in between. The CDR3 is made up of 16 amino acids. CDR1 and CDR2 from the germline V gene are SGHRS and YFSETQ. As DNA, the CDR3 is TGCGCCAGCAGCCCCGGAGGCCTAGCCAACCAAGAGACCCAGTACTTC. Translation: CASSPGGLANQETQYF. Based on the CDR3 plus reference TRBV5-1 and TRBJ2-5, the full variable domain is KAGVTQTPRYLIKTRGQQVTLSCSPISGHRSVSWYQQTPGQGLQFLFEYFSETQRNKGNFPGRFSGRQFSNSRSEMNVSTLELGDSALYLCASSPGGLANQETQYFGPGTRLLVL.

This clone was observed a single time. The gene calls are TRBV20-1 and TRBJ1-1; D uncertain. The CDR3 runs 11 residues. Germline V gives CDR1 DFQATT, CDR2 SNEGSKA (reference sequence). With 6 bases removed from V and 5 bases from J, the gap between germline ends came to 10 bases. CDR3 amino acids: CSAERETEAFF. CDR3 coding DNA: TGCAGTGCGGAACGGGAGACTGAAGCTTTCTTT.

With respect to this clone: The identical CDR3 is also encoded by other nucleotide sequences in the sample. The V gene is TRBV9, the J gene TRBJ1-1; no clear D gene. Germline loops: CDR1 SGDLS, CDR2 YYNGEE. V was clipped by 0 bases and J by 3 bases, with 3 bases between them. This CDR3 is 12 amino acids long. In DNA, the CDR3 is TGTGCCAGCAGCGTAGGAGACACTGAAGCTTTCTTT. It encodes CASSVGDTEAFF.

This chain uses TRBV18 with TRBJ1-1, with D perhaps matching TRBD1 (6 bases). Germline V gene lookup returns CDR1 KGHSH and CDR2 LQKENI. With 2 bases removed from V and 14 bases from J, the gap between germline ends came to 18 bases. The CDR3 contains 13 residues. The DNA for the CDR3 is TGTGCCAGCTCACCATTTCACGACAGGAGGCGCTTCTTT. Amino acids: CASSPFHDRRRFF.